The rows below give T cell receptor beta chains drawn from one sample of a study of blood T cell repertoires in COVID-19. Method: immunoSEQ multiplex PCR; TCRdb's copy keeps in-frame clones and lacks some. The table lists around 300,000 clones, around 90% of them singletons. The source material was peripheral blood. Receptors were obtained from a man between 18 and 29 years old with active or convalescent COVID-19. CDR3s include the opening cysteine and the closing phenylalanine or tryptophan. A D gene is named only where the DNA matches it firmly. Where a row states a size, it is once, few, many or the class of an expanded clone; other rows omit it.

V gene: TRBV5-1; J gene: TRBJ1-2; clone size: few; D gene: TRBD1; CDR3 DNA: TGCGCCAGCAGCCCCGGACAGGGGGACTATGGCTACACCTTC; CDR3 protein: CASSPGQGDYGYTF
V gene: TRBV11-3; J gene: TRBJ2-7; clone size: .; D gene: .; CDR3 DNA: TGTGCCAGCAGCCCAGGACCAGGCAGGGACTCCTACGAGCAGTACTTC; CDR3 protein: CASSPGPGRDSYEQYF
V gene: TRBV19; J gene: TRBJ2-1; clone size: .; D gene: TRBD2; CDR3 DNA: TGTGCCAGTAGTACTAGCGGGGTTGAGCAGTTCTTC; CDR3 protein: CASSTSGVEQFF
V gene: TRBV7-8; J gene: TRBJ1-6; clone size: .; D gene: .; CDR3 DNA: TGTGCCAGCAGCTTATTTGATCACAGCAGCAATTCACCCCTCCACTTT; CDR3 protein: CASSLFDHSSNSPLHF
V gene: TRBV14; J gene: TRBJ2-4; clone size: .; D gene: .; CDR3 DNA: TGTGCCAGCAGCCCCCTCCAGGAAGACATTCAGTACTTC; CDR3 protein: CASSPLQEDIQYF
V gene: TRBV7-2; J gene: TRBJ2-2; clone size: .; D gene: .; CDR3 DNA: TGTGCCAGCAGCGCCCGACAGACATTCACCGGGGAGCTGTTTTTT; CDR3 protein: CASSARQTFTGELFF
V gene: TRBV6-5; J gene: TRBJ2-2; clone size: .; D gene: .; CDR3 DNA: TGTGCCATCCAGGCAAACACCGGGGAGCTGTTTTTT; CDR3 protein: CAIQANTGELFF
V gene: TRBV11-3; J gene: TRBJ2-5; clone size: .; D gene: .; CDR3 DNA: TGTGCCAGCAGCTTAAACAGGGAAGAGACCCAGTACTTC; CDR3 protein: CASSLNREETQYF
V gene: TRBV7-9; J gene: TRBJ2-2; clone size: .; D gene: TRBD2; CDR3 DNA: TGTGCCAGCAGCTTCACAGCGGGGCCTATTGGTGGGGAGCTGTTTTTT; CDR3 protein: CASSFTAGPIGGELFF
V gene: TRBV19; J gene: TRBJ1-2; clone size: .; D gene: .; CDR3 DNA: TGTGCCAGTAGTACTCACCACATCAGGAAGGAAGGAATTAACTATGGCTACACCTTC; CDR3 protein: CASSTHHIRKEGINYGYTF